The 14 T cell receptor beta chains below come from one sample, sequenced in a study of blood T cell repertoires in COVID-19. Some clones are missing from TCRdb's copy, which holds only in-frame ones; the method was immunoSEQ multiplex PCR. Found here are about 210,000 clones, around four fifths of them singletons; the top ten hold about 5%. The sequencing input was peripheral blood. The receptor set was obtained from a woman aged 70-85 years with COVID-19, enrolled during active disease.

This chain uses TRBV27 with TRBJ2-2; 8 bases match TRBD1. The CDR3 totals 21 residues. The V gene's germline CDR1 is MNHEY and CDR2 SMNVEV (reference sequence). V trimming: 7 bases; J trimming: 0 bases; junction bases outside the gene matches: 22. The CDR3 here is CASTRHMSGQGAPANTGELFF. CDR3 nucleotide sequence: TGTGCCAGCACCCGGCATATGTCTGGGCAGGGGGCGCCGGCGAACACCGGGGAGCTGTTTTTT.

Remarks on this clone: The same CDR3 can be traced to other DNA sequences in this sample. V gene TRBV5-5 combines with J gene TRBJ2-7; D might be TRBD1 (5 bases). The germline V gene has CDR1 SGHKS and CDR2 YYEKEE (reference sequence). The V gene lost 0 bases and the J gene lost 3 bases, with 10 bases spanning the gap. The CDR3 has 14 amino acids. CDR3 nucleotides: TGTGCCAGCAGCTTGGGACAGCCTAACTACGAGCAGTACTTC. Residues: CASSLGQPNYEQYF.

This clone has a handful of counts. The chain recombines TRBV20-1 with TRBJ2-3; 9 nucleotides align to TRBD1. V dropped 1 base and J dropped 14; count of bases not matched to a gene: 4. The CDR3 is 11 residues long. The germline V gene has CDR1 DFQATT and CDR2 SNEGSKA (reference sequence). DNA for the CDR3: TGCAGTGCTAGAGTCGACAGGGGGATGTATTTT. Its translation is CSARVDRGMYF.

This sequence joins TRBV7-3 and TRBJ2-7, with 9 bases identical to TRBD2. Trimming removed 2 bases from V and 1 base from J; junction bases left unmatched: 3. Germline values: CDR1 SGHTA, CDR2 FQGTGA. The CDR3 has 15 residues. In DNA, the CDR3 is TGTGCCAGCAGCTTATCTAGCGGGGTATCCTACGAGCAGTACTTC. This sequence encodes CASSLSSGVSYEQYF.

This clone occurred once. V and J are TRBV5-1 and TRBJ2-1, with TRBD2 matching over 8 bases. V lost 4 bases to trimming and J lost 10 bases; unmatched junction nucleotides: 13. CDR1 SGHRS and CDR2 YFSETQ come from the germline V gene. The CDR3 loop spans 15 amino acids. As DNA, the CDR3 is TGCGCCAGCAGCCCCGGACTAGCTCCGAGGGGGGAGCAGTTCTTC. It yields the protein CASSPGLAPRGEQFF. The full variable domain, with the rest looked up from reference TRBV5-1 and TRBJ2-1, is KAGVTQTPRYLIKTRGQQVTLSCSPISGHRSVSWYQQTPGQGLQFLFEYFSETQRNKGNFPGRFSGRQFSNSRSEMNVSTLELGDSALYLCASSPGLAPRGEQFFGPGTRLTVL.

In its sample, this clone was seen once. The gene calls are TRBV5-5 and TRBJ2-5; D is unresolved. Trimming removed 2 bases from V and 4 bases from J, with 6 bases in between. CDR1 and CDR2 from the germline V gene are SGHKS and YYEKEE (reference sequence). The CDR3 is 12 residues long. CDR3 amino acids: CASSFVPETQYF. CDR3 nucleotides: TGTGCCAGCAGCTTCGTCCCAGAGACCCAGTACTTC. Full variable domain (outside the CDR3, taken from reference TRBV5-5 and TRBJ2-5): DAGVTQSPTHLIKTRGQQVTLRCSPISGHKSVSWYQQVLGQGPQFIFQYYEKEERGRGNFPDRFSARQFPNYSSELNVNALLLGDSALYLCASSFVPETQYFGPGTRLLVL.

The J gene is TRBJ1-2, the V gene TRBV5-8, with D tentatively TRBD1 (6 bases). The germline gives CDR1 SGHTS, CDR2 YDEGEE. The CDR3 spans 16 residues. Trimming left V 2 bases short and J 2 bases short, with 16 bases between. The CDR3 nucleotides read TGTGCCAGCAGCTTTGGAGGAGGGGGAGGGAACTATGGCTACACCTTC. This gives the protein CASSFGGGGGNYGYTF.

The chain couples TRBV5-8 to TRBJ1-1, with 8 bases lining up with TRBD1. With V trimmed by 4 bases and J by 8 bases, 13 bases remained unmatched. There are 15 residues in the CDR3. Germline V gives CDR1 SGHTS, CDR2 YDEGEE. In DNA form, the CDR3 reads TGTGCCAGCAGCGTGAGGACAGGGACTGGTCTCGAAGCTTTCTTT. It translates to CASSVRTGTGLEAFF.

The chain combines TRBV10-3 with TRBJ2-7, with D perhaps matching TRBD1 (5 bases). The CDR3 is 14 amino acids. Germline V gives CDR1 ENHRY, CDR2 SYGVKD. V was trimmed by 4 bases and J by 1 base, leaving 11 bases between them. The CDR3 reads CAISVGKGSYEQYF. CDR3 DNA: TGTGCCATCAGTGTTGGAAAGGGGTCCTACGAGCAGTACTTC.

The CDR3 is CASSLTTGNTEAFF. The CDR3 region has the DNA TGTGCCAGCAGCTTAACGACTGGGAACACTGAAGCTTTCTTT. The gene calls are TRBV7-8 and TRBJ1-1; no clear D gene. V lost 2 bases, J lost 1 base, and 8 bases lay in between. The CDR3 length is 14 residues. CDR1 and CDR2 from the germline V gene are SGHVS and FQNEAQ.

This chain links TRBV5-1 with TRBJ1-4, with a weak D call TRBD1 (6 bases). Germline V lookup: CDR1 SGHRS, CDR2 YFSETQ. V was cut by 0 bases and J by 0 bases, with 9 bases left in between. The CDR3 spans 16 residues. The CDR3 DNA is TGCGCCAGCAGCTTGGGATACAGGGCAACTAATGAAAAACTGTTTTTT. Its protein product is CASSLGYRATNEKLFF. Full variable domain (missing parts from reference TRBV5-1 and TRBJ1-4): KAGVTQTPRYLIKTRGQQVTLSCSPISGHRSVSWYQQTPGQGLQFLFEYFSETQRNKGNFPGRFSGRQFSNSRSEMNVSTLELGDSALYLCASSLGYRATNEKLFFGSGTQLSVL.

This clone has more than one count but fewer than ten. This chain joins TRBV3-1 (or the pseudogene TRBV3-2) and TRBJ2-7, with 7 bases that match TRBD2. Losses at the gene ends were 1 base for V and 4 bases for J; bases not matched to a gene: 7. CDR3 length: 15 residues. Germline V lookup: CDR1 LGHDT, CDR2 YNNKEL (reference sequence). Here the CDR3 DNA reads TGTGCCAGCAGCCAAGCGGCTAGCGGTAAATACGAGCAGTACTTC. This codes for CASSQAASGKYEQYF.

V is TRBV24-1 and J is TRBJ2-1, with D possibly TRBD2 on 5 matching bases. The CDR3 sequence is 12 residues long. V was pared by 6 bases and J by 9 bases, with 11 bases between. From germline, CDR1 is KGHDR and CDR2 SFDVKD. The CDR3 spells CATSQLAIEQFF. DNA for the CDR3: TGTGCCACCAGTCAATTAGCGATTGAGCAGTTCTTC.

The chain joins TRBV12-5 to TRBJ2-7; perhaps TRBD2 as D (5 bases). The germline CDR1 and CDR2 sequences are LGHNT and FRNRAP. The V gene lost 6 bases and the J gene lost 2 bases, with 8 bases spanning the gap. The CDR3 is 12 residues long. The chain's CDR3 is CASGLGTYEQYF. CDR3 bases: TGTGCTAGTGGCCTCGGGACCTACGAGCAGTACTTC.